The 18 T cell receptor beta chains reported below all come from one sample, sequenced in a study of response to subunit inactivated influenza vaccine. TCRdb called the RT-PCR reads again in MiXCR, with one record for every CDR3 protein. Among 500,000 to 700,000 distinct CDR3 sequences listed, around a quarter were seen once. This sample was also put to use in a study of T cells expressing NK-cell markers. That paper states: Generation of TCR beta cDNA was performed by 5'RACE template switching incorporating UMIs.

The specimen comprised CD4+ T cells sorted from PBMCs, sampled 11 to 12 days after vaccination. Receptors originate from a man aged 45-65 years who received an inactivated influenza vaccine.

In this sample, this clonotype turned up a few times. The J gene is TRBJ2-1, the V gene TRBV11-1, with 16 bases lining up with TRBD2. CDR1 and CDR2 (germline): SGHAT, FQDESV (reference sequence). Germline trimming cut 5 bases from V and 4 bases from J; bases unmatched to any gene: 8. The CDR3 sequence is 18 residues long. The CDR3 spells CASSGPGLAGGPYNEQFF. The CDR3 region has the DNA TGTGCCAGCAGCGGACCGGGACTAGCGGGAGGGCCGTACAATGAGCAGTTCTTC.

This clonotype has just a few counts. The chain recombines TRBV2 with TRBJ2-4; D is perhaps TRBD2 (7 bases). This CDR3 is 14 amino acids long. V was shortened by 5 bases and J by 7 bases, with 15 bases between the two germline ends. CDR1 SNHLY and CDR2 FYNNEI come from the germline V gene. The CDR3: CASSRRGGQNIQYF. The CDR3 coding sequence is TGTGCCAGCAGTCGGAGGGGGGGCCAGAACATTCAGTACTTC.

This clonotype has a handful of counts. The chain is built from TRBV20-1 and TRBJ2-3; 8 bases are shared with TRBD2. Germline V gene data show CDR1 as DFQATT and CDR2 as SNEGSKA (reference sequence). V shed 5 bases and J 3 bases; nucleotides not matched to a gene: 7. The CDR3 runs to 14 residues. CDR3 in amino acids: CSAPGGERTDTQYF. The CDR3 region has the DNA TGCAGTGCTCCCGGGGGGGAGAGGACAGATACGCAGTATTTT.

The chain has TRBV5-1 and TRBJ2-1, with D perhaps matching TRBD1 (7 bases). The V gene lost 4 bases and the J gene lost 7 bases, with 15 bases spanning the gap. This CDR3 spans 14 amino acids. Germline values: CDR1 SGHRS, CDR2 YFSETQ. The DNA of the CDR3 is TGCGCCAGCAGCCGGAGGGGGCCTAGTAATGAGCAGTTCTTC. Its translation: CASSRRGPSNEQFF.

This clonotype was counted a few times. The chain has TRBV3-1 and TRBJ2-1; D is possibly TRBD2 (5 bases). The CDR3 totals 12 residues. The ends were cut back, 1 base at V and 11 bases at J, with 9 bases in the middle. Looked up from germline, CDR1 is LGHDT and CDR2 is YNNKEL (reference sequence). The CDR3 DNA reads TGTGCCAGCAGCCAAGCGACTATGCAGCAGTTCTTC. It codes for CASSQATMQQFF.

This clonotype was seen ten or more times. The gene calls are TRBV12-3 or TRBV12-4 and TRBJ2-7; the D is unclear. The V and J ends lost 5 bases and 3 bases respectively, with 8 bases between them. The CDR3 covers 12 residues. The CDR3 sequence: CASSHRDYEQYF. DNA for the CDR3: TGTGCCAGCAGTCATCGAGACTACGAGCAGTACTTC.

This clonotype has only a few counts. The gene calls are TRBV20-1 and TRBJ1-5, with D uncertain. The V and J ends lost 5 bases and 7 bases respectively, with 12 bases between them. The CDR3 sequence is 12 residues long. Germline loops: CDR1 DFQATT, CDR2 SNEGSKA (reference sequence). The CDR3: CSASQHGQPQHF. In DNA, the CDR3 is TGCAGTGCTTCGCAACATGGACAGCCCCAGCATTTT.

The table lists this clonotype with a few counts. The chain combines TRBV11-2 with TRBJ2-5; D may be TRBD1 or TRBD2 (5 bases each). V lost 4 bases, J lost 0 bases, and 9 bases lay in between. CDR1 and CDR2 from the germline V gene are SGHAT and FQNNGV. This CDR3 region has 14 residues. The CDR3 DNA reads as TGTGCCAGCAGCTCACCGGGACACCAAGAGACCCAGTACTTC. This encodes CASSSPGHQETQYF.

This chain links TRBV20-1 with TRBJ2-3; D is undetermined. This CDR3 has 14 residues. CDR1 and CDR2 (germline): DFQATT, SNEGSKA (reference sequence). Trimming pared 3 bases from V and 0 bases from J, leaving 10 bases between. CDR3 protein: CSASPWGSTDTQYF. The CDR3 nucleotides read TGCAGTGCTAGTCCATGGGGTAGCACAGATACGCAGTATTTT.

This clonotype was seen only a few times. The chain employs TRBV28 and TRBJ2-7, with TRBD2 as a possible D gene (5 bases). Germline values: CDR1 MDHEN, CDR2 SYDVKM. With 4 bases removed from V and 2 bases from J, the gap between germline ends came to 21 bases. The CDR3 extends over 17 amino acids. The CDR3 DNA is TGTGCCAGCAGTTACCCCTCCGGGAAGGGTAGGGCCTACGAGCAGTACTTC. This encodes CASSYPSGKGRAYEQYF.

V is TRBV3-1 and J is TRBJ1-1; D gene unclear. Germline CDR1 LGHDT, CDR2 YNNKEL (reference sequence). This CDR3 is built from 14 residues. The V gene lost 0 bases and the J gene lost 10 bases, with 15 bases spanning the gap. CDR3 region: CASSQDGPGSVAFF. In DNA form, the CDR3 reads TGTGCCAGCAGCCAAGATGGGCCGGGGAGCGTAGCTTTCTTT.

This clonotype was observed a handful of times. CDR3: CASSYIPRSEAFF. The CDR3 nucleotides read TGTGCCAGCAGTTATATCCCTCGGTCTGAAGCTTTCTTT. This sequence joins TRBV6-2 or TRBV6-3 and TRBJ1-1; D remains ambiguous. The length of the CDR3 is 13 residues. The germline V gene encodes CDR1 MNHEY and CDR2 SVGEGT. Deletions cut 3 bases from V and 6 bases from J, with 11 bases between.

This clonotype was counted only a few times. The chain links TRBV18 to TRBJ2-3; tentatively, D is TRBD1 or TRBD2 (5 bases each). Germline V gene sequence: CDR1 KGHSH, CDR2 LQKENI. The V and J ends lost 2 bases and 6 bases respectively, with 12 bases between them. The CDR3 is made up of 14 amino acids. The CDR3 loop reads CASSPTRGSDTQYF. CDR3 nucleotides: TGTGCCAGCTCACCAACGAGGGGTTCCGATACGCAGTATTTT.

The chain links TRBV6-2 or TRBV6-3 to TRBJ2-1, with D maybe TRBD2 (6 bases). The CDR3 runs 16 residues. Germline V lookup: CDR1 MNHEY, CDR2 SVGEGT. V was cut by 0 bases and J by 5 bases, with 14 bases left in between. In DNA form, the CDR3 reads TGTGCCAGCAGTTACTCGATGGGGAGGATAGACAATGAGCAGTTCTTC. This translates into CASSYSMGRIDNEQFF.

The chain is built from TRBV5-1 and TRBJ2-7; D perhaps matches TRBD1 (5 bases). Trimming took 3 bases from V and 5 from J, leaving 18 bases between them. Per the germline V gene, CDR1 is SGHRS and CDR2 is YFSETQ. The CDR3 length is 15 residues. The CDR3 here is CASSSRTSGIDEQYF. For the CDR3, the DNA is TGCGCCAGCAGCTCCCGGACAAGTGGTATCGACGAGCAGTACTTC.

This clonotype has just a few counts. The CDR3 nucleotides are TGCAGTGCCTCTACCAGGACTAGCGGGGAATACAATGAGCAGTTCTTC. Amino acid sequence: CSASTRTSGEYNEQFF. This sequence joins TRBV20-1 and TRBJ2-1, with 12 nucleotides matching TRBD2. The CDR3 runs 16 residues. V lost 6 bases to trimming and J lost 4 bases; unmatched junction nucleotides: 10. Germline V gives CDR1 DFQATT, CDR2 SNEGSKA (reference sequence).

The CDR3 bases are TGTGCCAGCACAACCACGAGCGGAGCGAGGACAGATACGCAGTATTTT. Protein: CASTTTSGARTDTQYF. The chain has TRBV6-4 and TRBJ2-3; D is perhaps TRBD2 (5 bases). The CDR3 is 16 residues long. In germline, CDR1 is MRHNA, CDR2 SNTAGT. V was clipped by 7 bases and J by 3 bases, with 20 bases between them.

This clonotype was detected ten times or more. The DNA of the CDR3 is TGCAGCGTTCTGGTCCAAGAGACCCAGTACTTC. Residues: CSVLVQETQYF. The chain employs TRBV29-1 and TRBJ2-5, with D unclear. V lost 5 bases, J lost 1 base, and 5 bases lay in between. This CDR3 is 11 amino acids long. Germline assignment: CDR1 SQVTM and CDR2 ANQGSEA. The full variable domain, in which reference TRBV29-1 and TRBJ2-5 provide the parts outside the CDR3, is SAVISQKPSRDICQRGTSLTIQCQVDSQVTMMFWYRQQPGQSLTLIATANQGSEATYESGFVIDKFPISRPNLTFSTLTVSNMSPEDSSIYLCSVLVQETQYFGPGTRLLVL.